A single sample gave rise to the 3 T cell receptor beta chains below, sequenced in a study of blood T cells in healthy people across ages. Together with a sample-barcoded 5' primer, a J-beta primer mix was included in a second PCR lasting roughly 6 to 12 cycles. TCRdb recomputed calls from the 5' RACE reads with MiXCR, one row per CDR3 protein. The sample includes about 2 million distinct CDR3 sequences, around 50% seen only once; the top ten take approximately 2%. The specimen sequenced was blood. These receptors originate from a woman aged 40 to 50 in good health.

The rearrangement joins TRBV6-5 to TRBJ1-4; D may be TRBD1 (6 bases). The germline V gene encodes CDR1 MNHEY and CDR2 SVGAGI. V shed 1 base and J shed 2 bases, with 20 bases lying between them. The CDR3 totals 19 residues. For the CDR3, the DNA is TGTGCCAGCAGTTACTTTTCGTCAGGGGTCGGGAGGACTAATGAAAAACTGTTTTTT. Protein: CASSYFSSGVGRTNEKLFF.

J is TRBJ2-5 and V is TRBV5-1; 8 bases are shared with TRBD1. The CDR3 has 17 amino acids. Germline V gene data show CDR1 as SGHRS and CDR2 as YFSETQ. V lost 2 bases, J lost 4 bases, and 13 bases stayed unmatched. The chain's CDR3 is CASSFRGLWLAGETQYF. The DNA for the CDR3 is TGCGCCAGCAGCTTCAGGGGGCTTTGGTTGGCTGGAGAGACCCAGTACTTC. The entire variable domain, with the rest obtained from reference TRBV5-1 and TRBJ2-5, is as follows: KAGVTQTPRYLIKTRGQQVTLSCSPISGHRSVSWYQQTPGQGLQFLFEYFSETQRNKGNFPGRFSGRQFSNSRSEMNVSTLELGDSALYLCASSFRGLWLAGETQYFGPGTRLLVL.

This clonotype has a handful of counts. The V gene is TRBV6-6, the J gene TRBJ2-5; weak D call: TRBD2 (5 bases). The CDR3 contains 14 residues. Between the trimmed V and J ends, which lost 2 bases and 4 bases, there was a span of 11 bases. Per germline, CDR1 MNHNY and CDR2 SVGAGI (reference sequence). CDR3: CASSYTLAGETQYF. In DNA form, the CDR3 reads TGTGCCAGCAGTTACACGCTAGCCGGAGAGACCCAGTACTTC.